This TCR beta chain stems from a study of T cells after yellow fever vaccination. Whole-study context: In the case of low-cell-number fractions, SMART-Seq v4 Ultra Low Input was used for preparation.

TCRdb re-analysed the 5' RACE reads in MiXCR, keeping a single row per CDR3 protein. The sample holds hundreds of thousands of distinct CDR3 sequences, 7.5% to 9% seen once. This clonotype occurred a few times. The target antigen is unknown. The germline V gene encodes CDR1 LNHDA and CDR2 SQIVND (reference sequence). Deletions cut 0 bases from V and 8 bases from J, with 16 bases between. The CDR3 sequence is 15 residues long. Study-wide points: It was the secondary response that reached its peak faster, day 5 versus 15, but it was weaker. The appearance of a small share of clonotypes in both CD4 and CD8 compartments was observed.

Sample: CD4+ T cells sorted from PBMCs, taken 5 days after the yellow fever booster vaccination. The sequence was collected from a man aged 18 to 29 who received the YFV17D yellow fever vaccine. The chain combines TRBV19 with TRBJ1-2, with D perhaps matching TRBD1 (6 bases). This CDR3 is CASSIDRTAGAGYTF. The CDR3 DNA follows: TGTGCCAGTAGTATAGATCGGACGGCGGGGGCCGGCTACACCTTC.